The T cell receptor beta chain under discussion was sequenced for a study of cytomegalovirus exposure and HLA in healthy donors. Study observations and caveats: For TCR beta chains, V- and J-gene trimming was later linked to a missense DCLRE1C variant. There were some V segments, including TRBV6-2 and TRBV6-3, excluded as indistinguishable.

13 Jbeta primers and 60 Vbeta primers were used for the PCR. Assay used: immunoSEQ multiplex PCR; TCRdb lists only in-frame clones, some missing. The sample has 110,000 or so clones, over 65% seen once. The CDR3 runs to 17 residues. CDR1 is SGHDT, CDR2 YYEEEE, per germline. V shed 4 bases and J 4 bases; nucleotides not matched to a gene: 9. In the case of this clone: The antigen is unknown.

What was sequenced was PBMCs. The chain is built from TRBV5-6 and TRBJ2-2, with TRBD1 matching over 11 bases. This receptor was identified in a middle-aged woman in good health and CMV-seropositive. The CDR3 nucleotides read TGTGCCAGCAGCACGGACAGGGGGCGACTGCGCACCGGGGAGCTGTTTTTT. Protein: CASSTDRGRLRTGELFF.